This entry lists 29 T cell receptor beta chains sequenced from one sample in a study of identical twins (dated by TCRdb to 2016 to 2017). The library relied on 5' RACE. This sample was sequenced with an Illumina HiSeq 2000. TCRdb passed the public sequencing reads through fastp at Q25 and MiXCR, retaining productive beta sequences. Rows are unified per CDR3 protein, each entry keeping the most common DNA and genes. The sample profile shows a few hundred thousand distinct CDR3 sequences; approximately 15% of them were found once. Together, the top ten hold 0.98% of the sample. This sample also appeared in a second study, on yellow fever vaccine responses in identical twins.

The sequencing input was CD4+ T cells sorted from blood. These receptors were taken from a woman younger than 30 in good health.

The chain is built from TRBV29-1 and TRBJ2-2; 7 bases are shared with TRBD1. Germline values: CDR1 SQVTM, CDR2 ANQGSEA. The CDR3 totals 13 residues. The V and J ends lost 7 bases and 7 bases, in that order; junction bases with no gene match: 9. The CDR3 DNA reads as TGCAGCGCAGAGGGGGCGCGCGGCGGGGAGCTGTTTTTT. Its protein product is CSAEGARGGELFF.

This chain joins TRBV5-1 and TRBJ2-1; 8 bases are shared with TRBD2. The ends lost 0 bases at V and 7 bases at J; junction bases unmatched: 12. The V gene's germline CDR1 is SGHRS and CDR2 YFSETQ. CDR3 length: 17 residues. The chain's CDR3 is CASSLGLASPSMNEQFF. The CDR3 DNA is TGCGCCAGCAGCTTGGGACTAGCGTCTCCTTCTATGAATGAGCAGTTCTTC.

This clonotype has only a few counts. The chain joins TRBV5-1 to TRBJ1-4, with unresolved D. The CDR3 is 15 amino acids. CDR1 is SGHRS, CDR2 YFSETQ, per germline. Trimming stripped 5 bases from V and 5 bases from J, with 16 bases between. CDR3 sequence: CASSSGPETNEKLFF. CDR3 coding DNA: TGCGCCAGCAGTTCGGGCCCAGAGACCAATGAAAAACTGTTTTTT.

This clonotype was counted between two and nine times. The chain uses TRBV9 and TRBJ2-1; D uncertain. Germline CDR1 reads SGDLS; CDR2 reads YYNGEE. Trimming cost V 0 bases and J 8 bases, with 9 bases left between them. The CDR3 runs 13 residues. In DNA, the CDR3 is TGTGCCAGCAGCGTAGGTAGTTTCGATGAGCAGTTCTTC. Translation gives CASSVGSFDEQFF.

Turning to this clonotype: This clone may be a read error of a much larger clone one base away. The chain recombines TRBV7-3 with TRBJ1-5; D unclear. The V gene's germline CDR1 is SGHTA and CDR2 FQGTGA. This CDR3 has 13 amino acids. The CDR3 region has the DNA TGTGCCAGCATCTTAGCTGGAGGTCAGCCCCAGCATTTT. Amino acid sequence: CASILAGGQPQHF. Drawing the rest from reference TRBV7-3 and TRBJ1-5, the complete variable domain is GAGVSQTPSNKVTEKGKYVELRCDPISGHTALYWYRQSLGQGPEFLIYFQGTGAADDSGLPNDRFFAVRPEGSVSTLKIQRTERGDSAVYLCASILAGGQPQHFGDGTRLSIL.

The sample holds a few counts of this clonotype. The chain has TRBV6-2 or TRBV6-3 and TRBJ2-1; D is possibly TRBD2 (6 bases). Trimming shortened V by 2 bases and J by 1 base, and 9 bases separated the two germline ends. The CDR3 length is 15 residues. CDR1 and CDR2 (germline): MNHEY, SVGEGT. The chain's CDR3 is CASSYRAGSYNEQFF. The CDR3 nucleotides are TGTGCCAGCAGTTACCGGGCGGGGTCCTACAATGAGCAGTTCTTC.

CDR3 residues: CASLTGPTEQFF. In nucleotides, the CDR3 is TGTGCCAGCTTGACAGGGCCAACTGAGCAGTTCTTC. The gene calls are TRBV6-4 and TRBJ2-1, with TRBD1 identical over 7 bases. This CDR3 is built from 12 residues. CDR1 is MRHNA and CDR2 is SNTAGT in the germline V gene. Trimming removed 8 bases from V and 9 bases from J; junction bases left unmatched: 7.

The rearrangement links TRBV15 to TRBJ2-1; D may be TRBD2 (5 bases). Germline V gene data show CDR1 as LNHNV and CDR2 as YYDKDF (reference sequence). The CDR3 runs 15 residues. The V gene lost 1 base and the J gene lost 3 bases, with 10 bases spanning the gap. CDR3 in DNA: TGTGCCACCAGCAGAGTGCGGGCCTTCTACAATGAGCAGTTCTTC. Translation gives CATSRVRAFYNEQFF.

The chain is built from TRBV6-5 and TRBJ1-3, with D unclear. The CDR3 is 18 amino acids. Trimming took 0 bases from V and 3 from J, leaving 18 bases between them. Per the germline V gene, CDR1 is MNHEY and CDR2 is SVGAGI. Here the CDR3 DNA reads TGTGCCAGCAGTTACTCAAGAAGTGGACCGCTTAGTGGAAACACCATATATTTT. Encoded protein: CASSYSRSGPLSGNTIYF.

This clonotype was recorded a few times. This sequence joins TRBV7-9 and TRBJ1-1, with TRBD1 matching over 8 bases. Germline CDR1 SEHNR, CDR2 FQNEAQ (reference sequence). The length of the CDR3 is 15 residues. After removal of 2 bases from V and 5 bases from J, the junction contained 7 bases not matched to a gene. CDR3 amino acids: CASSLSAQGVTEAFF. DNA of the CDR3: TGTGCCAGCAGCTTATCCGCACAGGGGGTTACTGAAGCTTTCTTT.

This clonotype was recorded a few times. The chain recombines TRBV6-2 or TRBV6-3 with TRBJ2-6; 8 bases fit TRBD2. J gave up 1 base and V 6 bases, and 5 bases lay outside the gene matches. The V gene's germline CDR1 is MNHEY and CDR2 SVGEGT. The CDR3 contains 16 residues. The CDR3 loop is CASRPASGSGANVLTF. The CDR3 DNA sequence: TGTGCCAGCAGACCAGCTAGCGGGTCTGGGGCCAACGTCCTGACTTTC.

This clonotype has only a few counts. The chain has TRBV28 and TRBJ1-5; D gene ambiguous. Germline V gene sequence: CDR1 MDHEN, CDR2 SYDVKM. Trimming shortened V by 5 bases and J by 5 bases, and 10 bases separated the two germline ends. This CDR3 spans 13 amino acids. The CDR3 region has the DNA TGTGCCAGCAGTATGGACGGAGATCAGCCCCAGCATTTT. Translating it yields CASSMDGDQPQHF.

This chain uses TRBV7-2 with TRBJ2-3; 9 bases line up with TRBD2. The V segment lost 2 bases and the J segment 6 bases; nucleotides outside the gene matches: 9. Germline V gives CDR1 SGHTA, CDR2 FQGNSA. The CDR3 is made up of 16 amino acids. DNA for the CDR3: TGTGCCAGCAGCTTAAGTGGAGCGGGAGGAAGGGATACGCAGTATTTT. As protein: CASSLSGAGGRDTQYF.

This clonotype occurred many times. The J gene is TRBJ2-1, the V gene TRBV6-4, with TRBD1 matching over 7 bases. This CDR3 has 17 residues. J was trimmed by 7 bases and V by 3 bases; bases with no gene match: 15. CDR1 is MRHNA, CDR2 SNTAGT, per germline. The CDR3, as DNA: TGTGCCAGCAGTGAAAACTACGCGACAGGGCCTTATAATGAGCAGTTCTTC. Amino acids: CASSENYATGPYNEQFF.

The genes are TRBV5-6 and TRBJ2-7; 12 bases fit TRBD2. With 3 bases clipped from V and 4 bases from J, the junction kept 11 bases outside the gene matches. Germline values: CDR1 SGHDT, CDR2 YYEEEE. The CDR3 totals 17 residues. The CDR3 sequence: CASSSRTSGELGYEQYF. CDR3 bases: TGTGCCAGCAGCTCCCGGACTAGCGGGGAACTCGGGTACGAGCAGTACTTC.

The CDR3 nucleotides read TGTGCCAGCAGCTTGTTTGGTCAGGGAAGGGGCACAGATACGCAGTATTTT. This codes for CASSLFGQGRGTDTQYF. The chain uses TRBV5-6 and TRBJ2-3; possible D gene TRBD1, 5 bases. Deletions cut 1 base from V and 1 base from J, with 16 bases between. The V gene's germline CDR1 is SGHDT and CDR2 YYEEEE. The CDR3 is made up of 17 amino acids.

J is TRBJ2-3 and V is TRBV7-2; the match to TRBD2 covers 7 bases. Unmatched junction bases numbered 6, after V lost 6 bases and J lost 3 bases. The CDR3 sequence is 14 residues long. Germline V gene sequence: CDR1 SGHTA, CDR2 FQGNSA. In nucleotides, the CDR3 is TGTGCCAGCAGGGATAGCGGGCTAACAGATACGCAGTATTTT. Translating gives CASRDSGLTDTQYF.

This chain uses TRBV28 with TRBJ2-7; unclear D gene. Trimming left V 3 bases short and J 3 bases short, with 15 bases between. Germline lookup yields CDR1 MDHEN and CDR2 SYDVKM. This CDR3 contains 15 residues. The CDR3 loop reads CASSFGQLGSYEQYF. CDR3 bases: TGTGCCAGCAGTTTTGGGCAGTTGGGTAGCTACGAGCAGTACTTC.

The V call is TRBV28, the J call TRBJ2-4; 8 bases match TRBD2. Germline V gene data show CDR1 as MDHEN and CDR2 as SYDVKM. The CDR3 loop spans 14 amino acids. With 5 bases clipped from V and 6 bases from J, the junction kept 6 bases outside the gene matches. CDR3: CASSQGTSVNIQYF. The CDR3 nucleotides are TGTGCCAGCAGTCAAGGGACTAGTGTAAACATTCAGTACTTC.

The chain couples TRBV6-5 to TRBJ2-5, with D possibly being TRBD1 or TRBD2 (5 bases each). Trimming took off 4 bases at V and 4 bases at J, with 13 bases between the two ends. Germline assignment: CDR1 MNHEY and CDR2 SVGAGI. The CDR3 is 14 amino acids. CDR3 sequence reads: CASSLTGSGETQYF. The CDR3 bases are TGTGCCAGCAGTTTAACAGGCAGCGGAGAGACCCAGTACTTC.

This chain joins TRBV30 and TRBJ1-3; 8 bases fit TRBD1. The V and J ends lost 5 bases and 4 bases, in that order; junction bases with no gene match: 7. This CDR3 contains 14 residues. Per the germline V gene, CDR1 is GTSNPN and CDR2 is SVGIG (reference sequence). Written as DNA, the CDR3 is TGTGCCTGGGGACACAGGGGGAGAGGAAACACCATATATTTT. Translating gives CAWGHRGRGNTIYF.

The sample holds many counts of this clonotype. V and J are TRBV5-1 and TRBJ2-7; unclear D gene. The CDR3 sequence is 15 residues long. Trimming removed 0 bases from V and 0 bases from J, with 10 bases in between. Germline V CDR1 and CDR2: SGHRS, YFSETQ. The CDR3 here is CASSLGGTSSYEQYF. The CDR3 DNA follows: TGCGCCAGCAGCTTGGGCGGCACCAGCTCCTACGAGCAGTACTTC.

DNA for the CDR3: TGTGCCAGCAGCCGACTGACTAGCGGGAGCTACGATACGCAGTATTTT. Its protein product is CASSRLTSGSYDTQYF. The chain couples TRBV7-9 to TRBJ2-3; 12 positions match TRBD2. V was pared by 5 bases and J by 6 bases, with 9 bases of the junction left unmatched. CDR3 size: 16 residues. Per the germline V gene, CDR1 is SEHNR and CDR2 is FQNEAQ (reference sequence).

This clonotype was seen a handful of times. The V and J genes are TRBV29-1 and TRBJ2-1; 13 nucleotides agree with TRBD2. Germline lookup yields CDR1 SQVTM and CDR2 ANQGSEA. Trimming removed 4 bases from V and 7 bases from J; junction bases left unmatched: 13. The length of the CDR3 is 17 residues. The CDR3 loop is CSVVRGIGLAGENEQFF. DNA for the CDR3: TGCAGCGTTGTGAGGGGCATTGGACTAGCGGGAGAGAATGAGCAGTTCTTC.

This clonotype was counted between two and nine times. This chain links TRBV27 with TRBJ2-7, with D perhaps given as TRBD1 or TRBD2 (5 bases each). CDR1 is MNHEY, CDR2 SMNVEV, per germline (reference sequence). This CDR3 is built from 14 residues. Trimming pared 6 bases from V and 2 bases from J, leaving 14 bases between. DNA of the CDR3: TGTGCCAGCAGAACCCAGGTGGGGGCCTACGAGCAGTACTTC. Protein: CASRTQVGAYEQYF.

This clonotype was seen only a few times. The chain is built from TRBV2 and TRBJ2-1; D is unclear. V gave up 4 bases and J gave up 5 bases, with 12 bases separating them. The CDR3 has 14 amino acids. CDR1 is SNHLY, CDR2 FYNNEI, per germline. CDR3 region: CASSGSDPNNEQFF. CDR3 DNA: TGTGCCAGCAGTGGTTCGGACCCCAACAATGAGCAGTTCTTC.

This clonotype has a handful of counts. DNA of the CDR3: TGTGCCAGCAGCCAGGCGGGACAGGGCTACGAGCAGTACTTC. Translated: CASSQAGQGYEQYF. This chain joins TRBV3-1 and TRBJ2-7; 9 bases agree with TRBD1. V lost 3 bases, J lost 3 bases, and 3 bases stayed unmatched. This CDR3 contains 14 residues. Germline V gene sequence: CDR1 LGHDT, CDR2 YNNKEL (reference sequence).

The chain carries TRBV28 and TRBJ2-7, with 7 positions matching TRBD1. Germline CDR1 reads MDHEN; CDR2 reads SYDVKM. The CDR3 covers 11 residues. Losses at the gene ends were 4 bases for V and 12 bases for J; bases not matched to a gene: 6. The CDR3 loop is CASSSRGSWYF. The CDR3 DNA sequence: TGTGCCAGCAGTTCCAGGGGGTCATGGTACTTC.

The rearrangement joins TRBV21-1 to TRBJ2-2. TRBV21-1 is noted as a pseudogene. This CDR3 region has 15 residues. The CDR3 spells CASSKPITSTGELFF. CDR3 coding DNA: TGTGCCAGCAGCAAACCTATAACAAGCACCGGGGAGCTGTTTTTT.